These 13 T cell receptor beta chains came from one sample sequenced in a study of radiotherapy plus CTLA-4 blockade in lung cancer. Generated by immunoSEQ multiplex PCR, the TCRdb table keeps only in-frame clones and is missing some. The sample lists fewer than 90,000 clones; 80% to 85% were seen once. Sequenced here: peripheral blood, sampled from a patient treated with radiotherapy plus ipilimumab. Receptors originate from a human donor with non-small cell lung cancer who had stable disease on radiotherapy plus ipilimumab.

This chain joins TRBV6-5 and TRBJ1-2; D is possibly TRBD1 (6 bases). The V gene lost 0 bases and the J gene lost 2 bases, with 13 bases spanning the gap. Germline-derived CDR1 and CDR2 are MNHEY and SVGAGI. The CDR3 extends over 16 amino acids. CDR3 residues: CASSYSQRTGNYGYTF. CDR3 DNA sequence: TGTGCCAGCAGTTACTCTCAACGTACAGGGAACTATGGCTACACCTTC.

The chain uses TRBV5-1 and TRBJ1-1; 7 bases are shared with TRBD1. The CDR3 covers 14 residues. CDR1 and CDR2 from the germline V gene are SGHRS and YFSETQ. V gave up 4 bases and J gave up 1 base; unmatched junction bases: 4. This chain's CDR3 is CASSAGTANTEAFF. Here the CDR3 DNA reads TGCGCCAGCAGCGCCGGGACAGCGAACACTGAAGCTTTCTTT.

The chain recombines TRBV30 with TRBJ2-5; D may be TRBD1 (5 bases). Germline loops: CDR1 GTSNPN, CDR2 SVGIG (reference sequence). Deletions cut 5 bases from V and 3 bases from J, with 13 bases between. The CDR3 has 13 amino acids. The CDR3 loop reads CAWERGREETQYF. The CDR3 DNA follows: TGTGCCTGGGAGAGAGGCAGGGAAGAGACCCAGTACTTC. The full variable domain, completed using reference TRBV30 and TRBJ2-5, is SQTIHQWPATLVQPVGSPLSLECTVEGTSNPNLYWYRQAAGRGLQLLFYSVGIGQISSEVPQNLSASRPQDRQFILSSKKLLLSDSGFYLCAWERGREETQYFGPGTRLLVL.

This clone was picked up one time. The chain recombines TRBV5-1 with TRBJ1-3, with 7 bases that match TRBD1. This CDR3 comprises 16 residues. Per the germline V gene, CDR1 is SGHRS and CDR2 is YFSETQ. V lost 0 bases, J lost 0 bases, and 3 bases stayed unmatched. CDR3 amino acids: CASSLGDSYSGNTIYF. Written as DNA, the CDR3 is TGCGCCAGCAGCTTGGGGGACAGCTACTCTGGAAACACCATATATTTT.

A single count supports this clone. The V and J genes are TRBV11-2 and TRBJ2-7; 10 nucleotides agree with TRBD1. Germline trimming cut 5 bases from V and 4 bases from J; bases unmatched to any gene: 5. The CDR3 consists of 14 residues. Germline-derived CDR1 and CDR2 are SGHAT and FQNNGV. In DNA form, the CDR3 reads TGTGCCAGCAGCCGAGGACAGGGGGGGTACGAGCAGTACTTC. This translates into CASSRGQGGYEQYF.

This clone has a handful of counts. This chain joins TRBV19 and TRBJ2-7; 9 bases map to TRBD1. Germline CDR1 is LNHDA and CDR2 is SQIVND (reference sequence). This CDR3 is 16 amino acids long. V lost 5 bases, J lost 5 bases, and 13 bases stayed unmatched. CDR3 nucleotide sequence: TGTGCCAGTAGTGGGGGACAGGGTGTCCGCGGGAACGAGCAGTACTTC. This encodes CASSGGQGVRGNEQYF.

V is TRBV5-1 and J is TRBJ1-1; D is uncertain. Germline CDR1 and CDR2: SGHRS and YFSETQ. The CDR3 length is 13 residues. V was clipped by 4 bases and J by 1 base, with 8 bases between them. In DNA, the CDR3 is TGCGCCAGCAGCCCGACCCCGAACACTGAAGCTTTCTTT. Translation: CASSPTPNTEAFF.

This chain uses TRBV30 with TRBJ1-6, with 11 positions matching TRBD1. CDR3 length equals 17 residues. With 1 base clipped from V and 6 bases from J, the junction kept 8 bases outside the gene matches. Per the germline V gene, CDR1 is GTSNPN and CDR2 is SVGIG (reference sequence). CDR3 coding DNA: TGTGCCTGGAGTGGAAGGGGACAGGGGGTACTTAATTCACCCCTCCACTTT. Translated, it gives CAWSGRGQGVLNSPLHF.

This chain links TRBV5-4 with TRBJ1-1, with TRBD1 identical over 8 bases. The germline CDR1 and CDR2 sequences are SGHNT and YYREEE (reference sequence). After removal of 1 base from V and 5 bases from J, the junction contained 7 bases not matched to a gene. CDR3 length equals 15 residues. For the CDR3, the DNA is TGTGCCAGCAGCTTGTACCCGGACAGGGTTACTGAAGCTTTCTTT. This encodes CASSLYPDRVTEAFF.

The rearrangement joins TRBV15 to TRBJ1-3; TRBD1 aligns across 7 bases. The CDR3 totals 17 residues. V was clipped by 1 base and J by 4 bases; unmatched bases: 10. From germline, CDR1 is LNHNV and CDR2 YYDKDF (reference sequence). This CDR3 reads CATSRGRGTFMGNTIYF. The CDR3 DNA is TGTGCCACCAGCAGAGGCAGGGGGACCTTCATGGGAAACACCATATATTTT.

The rearrangement links TRBV6-4 to TRBJ2-3, with D possibly being TRBD2 (5 bases). The CDR3 is 14 amino acids. Germline V gene lookup returns CDR1 MRHNA and CDR2 SNTAGT. With 6 bases removed from V and 2 bases from J, the gap between germline ends came to 12 bases. CDR3 DNA sequence: TGTGCCAGCAGCCCCCGGGGAACCACAGATACGCAGTATTTT. It translates to CASSPRGTTDTQYF.

J is TRBJ1-2 and V is TRBV14; 7 bases map to TRBD1. The CDR3 runs 13 residues. Trimming at V came to 4 bases and at J to 4 bases, leaving 3 bases not matched to a gene. CDR1 SGHDN and CDR2 FVKESK come from the germline V gene. As DNA, the CDR3 is TGTGCCAGCAGCCCGACAGGGCGCTATGGCTACACCTTC. Translated, it gives CASSPTGRYGYTF.

The chain joins TRBV13 to TRBJ2-3; the match to TRBD2 covers 7 bases. With 1 base clipped from V and 0 bases from J, the junction kept 7 bases outside the gene matches. This CDR3 has 17 amino acids. Germline V gene lookup returns CDR1 PRHDT and CDR2 FYEKMQ (reference sequence). The CDR3 is CASSLEGGGVSTDTQYF. The CDR3 nucleotides are TGTGCCAGCAGCTTAGAAGGCGGGGGAGTTAGCACAGATACGCAGTATTTT.